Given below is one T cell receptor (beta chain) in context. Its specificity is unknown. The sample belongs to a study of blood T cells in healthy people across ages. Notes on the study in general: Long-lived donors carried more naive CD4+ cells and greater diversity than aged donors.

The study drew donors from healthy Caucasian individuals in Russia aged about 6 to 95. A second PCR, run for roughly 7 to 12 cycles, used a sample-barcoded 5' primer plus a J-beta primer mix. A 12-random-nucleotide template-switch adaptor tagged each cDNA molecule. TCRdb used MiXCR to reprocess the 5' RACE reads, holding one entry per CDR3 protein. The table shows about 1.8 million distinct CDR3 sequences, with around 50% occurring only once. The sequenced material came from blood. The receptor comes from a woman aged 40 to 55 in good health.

For the CDR3, the DNA is TGTGCCAGCAGCCAACTCGGACAGGGCCACAATGAGCAGTTCTTC. This sequence encodes CASSQLGQGHNEQFF. This chain uses TRBV7-3 with TRBJ2-1; 8 bases map to TRBD1. V gave up 5 bases and J gave up 5 bases; unmatched junction bases: 8. This CDR3 spans 15 amino acids. Germline CDR1 is SGHTA and CDR2 is FQGTGA.